The T cell receptor beta chain under discussion was sequenced for a study of PD-1 blockade in classical Hodgkin lymphoma. Study summary: Every 2 weeks, patients got 3 mg/kg intravenous nivolumab.

Generated by immunoSEQ multiplex PCR, the TCRdb table keeps only in-frame clones and is missing some. The sample has tens of thousands of clones; approximately 70% are singletons. This clone was picked up a small number of times. Its antigen is as yet unknown. The study, taken as a whole, reports: Newly diagnosed patients were reported to exhibit reduced baseline TCR diversity relative to healthy donors. CD4+ TCR diversity rose significantly by C4D1, and CD8+ TCR diversity did not.

Every one of the patients relapsed after autologous stem cell transplantation (brentuximab vedotin exposure was variable). Patients showed best responses of complete response, partial response or progressive disease. This sequence was found in a human donor with classical Hodgkin lymphoma. The specimen was peripheral blood mononuclear cells (PBMCs), collected before the second cycle of nivolumab.

CDR3 region: CASRTSGGDPGTQYF. CDR3 bases: TGTGCCAGCCGAACCAGCGGGGGTGATCCCGGGACCCAGTACTTC. The chain uses TRBV7-9 and TRBJ2-5; 8 nucleotides match TRBD2. The V gene end was trimmed by 8 bases and the J gene end by 7 bases; junction bases not matched to a gene: 15. Germline V gives CDR1 SEHNR, CDR2 FQNEAQ (reference sequence). The CDR3 has 15 amino acids.